This T cell receptor (beta chain) was identified in a study of T-cell reconstitution after alpha-beta-depleted transplantation in children. Study-wide results and limits: Some patients' high day-60 TCRbeta diversity was attributed to recipient cells surviving conditioning. At the one-year point after transplant, T-cell counts and TCRbeta diversity were found to come mostly from T cells that had been newly produced. It was reported that alpha-beta T cells came from several hundred expanded graft clones (about two months after transplant).

After removal of 6 bases from V and 3 bases from J, the junction contained 11 bases not matched to a gene. Germline V CDR1 and CDR2: MNHNS, SASEGT. The CDR3 loop spans 16 amino acids. TCRbeta library preparation incorporated unique molecular identifiers. TCRdb re-derived calls from the PCR reads in MiXCR, one entry per CDR3 protein. The sample shows fewer than 550,000 distinct CDR3 sequences, roughly 11% of them seen only once. This clonotype was observed a handful of times. Its cognate antigen is unknown. The TCR comes from a female patient aged 2-15 years who had a stem cell transplant for aplastic anemia, so the T cells may come from the graft donor. The V gene is TRBV6-1, the J gene TRBJ1-2, with TRBD1 identical over 9 bases. The sequencing here drew on PBMCs, mostly from graft donor cells, taken 180 days after TCRalphabeta/CD19-depleted stem cell transplant. In nucleotides, the CDR3 is TGTGCCAGCAGGCAAACAGGGGGCGCCGGTTACTATGGCTACACCTTC. Its protein product is CASRQTGGAGYYGYTF.